What follows are 14 T cell receptor beta chains derived from one specimen sequenced in a study of Graves' ophthalmopathy and Graves' hyperthyroidism. RNA transcripts served as template for amplifying TCR beta CDR3 sequences. RT-PCR with HTBI primers came first, then second-round multiplex PCR. TCRdb reprocessed the multiplex PCR reads with MiXCR, giving one entry per CDR3 protein. The repertoire has 300,000 to 500,000 distinct CDR3 sequences, 15% of them found once; the top ten carry about 7.3%. The sample comprised peripheral blood. The receptors were sampled from a woman younger than 30 with stable Graves' hyperthyroidism.

The V gene is TRBV7-9, the J gene TRBJ1-1; a weak D match, TRBD1 (6 bases). The CDR3 totals 13 residues. Looked up from germline, CDR1 is SEHNR and CDR2 is FQNEAQ (reference sequence). V lost 2 bases, J lost 7 bases, and 11 bases lay in between. The CDR3 protein is CASSLIQGIEAFF. The CDR3 DNA reads as TGTGCCAGCAGCTTAATACAGGGTATTGAAGCTTTCTTT.

This clonotype appeared a few times. V gene TRBV10-3 combines with J gene TRBJ2-2, with TRBD1 as a possible D gene (5 bases). The germline gives CDR1 ENHRY, CDR2 SYGVKD. The V gene lost 11 bases and the J gene lost 0 bases, with 10 bases spanning the gap. This CDR3 is built from 13 residues. CDR3 residues: CASKDTNTGELFF. CDR3 nucleotides: TGTGCCTCGAAGGACACGAACACCGGGGAGCTGTTTTTT.

Ten or more counts support this clonotype. The chain employs TRBV6-1 and TRBJ1-5; D is unclear. Between the trimmed V and J ends, which lost 3 bases and 0 bases, there was a span of 9 bases. CDR1 MNHNS and CDR2 SASEGT come from the germline V gene. The CDR3 is 15 residues long. The CDR3 bases are TGTGCCAGCAGTGACAGGCTTTATAGCAATCAGCCCCAGCATTTT. It specifies CASSDRLYSNQPQHF.

This clonotype was counted ten times or more. The chain uses TRBV6-2 or TRBV6-3 and TRBJ2-7, with 10 nucleotides matching TRBD2. The CDR3 contains 16 residues. CDR1 is MNHEY and CDR2 is SVGEGT in the germline V gene. V gave up 0 bases and J gave up 4 bases; unmatched junction bases: 6. DNA of the CDR3: TGTGCCAGCAGTTACTCCGTGCTAGCGGGGGTTTACGAGCAGTACTTC. Encoded protein: CASSYSVLAGVYEQYF.

This clonotype was recorded many times. This sequence joins TRBV6-5 and TRBJ1-2, with D perhaps matching TRBD1 (5 bases). Per germline, CDR1 MNHEY and CDR2 SVGAGI. Trimming removed 2 bases from V and 4 bases from J, with 8 bases in between. The CDR3 is made up of 13 amino acids. CDR3 region: CASSYGAGYGYTF. For the CDR3, the DNA is TGTGCCAGCAGTTACGGGGCAGGCTATGGCTACACCTTC.

This clonotype has a count of ten or more. V usage is TRBV7-3 and J usage is TRBJ2-5; unclear D gene. There are 11 residues in the CDR3. Germline CDR1 and CDR2: SGHTA and FQGTGA. The V and J ends lost 5 bases and 5 bases respectively, with 6 bases between them. Written as DNA, the CDR3 is TGTGCCAGCAGCAATGGGGAGACCCAGTACTTC. This codes for CASSNGETQYF.

This clonotype was recorded at least ten times. V usage is TRBV6-2 or TRBV6-3 and J usage is TRBJ2-2; no clear D. V was cut by 6 bases and J by 1 base, with 12 bases left in between. CDR1 MNHEY and CDR2 SVGEGT come from the germline V gene. This CDR3 is built from 15 residues. This chain's CDR3 is CASSQFWQNTGELFF. The CDR3 bases are TGTGCCAGCAGCCAGTTTTGGCAGAACACCGGGGAGCTGTTTTTT.

This clonotype was detected ten times or more. This sequence joins TRBV28 and TRBJ2-4; D is ambiguous. Per the germline V gene, CDR1 is MDHEN and CDR2 is SYDVKM. Trimming removed 4 bases from V and 0 bases from J, with 7 bases in between. The CDR3 extends over 14 amino acids. The CDR3 sequence: CASSSSVAKNIQYF. In DNA, the CDR3 is TGTGCCAGCAGTTCCTCGGTAGCCAAAAACATTCAGTACTTC.

The chain couples TRBV7-3 to TRBJ2-7, with no clear D. This CDR3 spans 13 amino acids. Germline V gene lookup returns CDR1 SGHTA and CDR2 FQGTGA. Trimming took 0 bases from V and 6 from J, leaving 9 bases between them. Here the CDR3 reads CASSLTPAPEQYF. CDR3 coding DNA: TGTGCCAGCAGCTTAACGCCAGCCCCCGAGCAGTACTTC.

The V call is TRBV9, the J call TRBJ1-1; unclear D gene. CDR1 is SGDLS, CDR2 YYNGEE, per germline. The CDR3 has 13 amino acids. Trimming stripped 4 bases from V and 6 bases from J, with 13 bases between. In DNA form, the CDR3 reads TGTGCCAGCAGCATAGAGAGTGGGTCTGAAGCTTTCTTT. Translation: CASSIESGSEAFF.

In its sample, this clonotype was seen a few times. The chain has TRBV7-2 and TRBJ2-4, with 13 bases fitting TRBD2. Per germline, CDR1 SGHTA and CDR2 FQGNSA. This CDR3 is built from 17 residues. J lost 4 bases, V lost 5 bases, and 8 bases had no gene match. The CDR3 loop is CASSRGLAGYQKNIQYF. Written as DNA, the CDR3 is TGTGCCAGCAGCAGGGGACTAGCGGGGTATCAAAAAAACATTCAGTACTTC.

This clonotype has a count of ten or more. This rearrangement joins TRBV7-2 to TRBJ1-5; D is undetermined. Trimming removed 4 bases from V and 0 bases from J, with 10 bases in between. The CDR3 has 15 residues. The germline CDR1 and CDR2 sequences are SGHTA and FQGNSA. The CDR3 here is CASSSDGYSNQPQHF. Here the CDR3 DNA reads TGTGCCAGCAGCTCGGACGGATATAGCAATCAGCCCCAGCATTTT.

This clonotype was found a few times. An end of the junction differs from the germline gene, which may be a read error. The chain's CDR3 is CGSGVEGNTEAFF. The CDR3 DNA reads as TGCGGCAGCGGTGTAGAAGGGAACACTGAAGCTTTCTTT. The V gene is TRBV5-1, the J gene TRBJ1-1; D gene unclear. CDR1 and CDR2 (germline): SGHRS, YFSETQ. The CDR3 consists of 13 residues.

This clonotype was detected many times. This rearrangement joins TRBV2 to TRBJ2-2; tentative D call: TRBD1 (5 bases). The CDR3 covers 18 residues. Trimming shortened V by 4 bases and J by 0 bases, and 18 bases separated the two germline ends. Germline loops: CDR1 SNHLY, CDR2 FYNNEI. This CDR3 is CASSGYRRTLANTGELFF. The CDR3, as DNA: TGTGCCAGCAGTGGGTACAGGAGAACCCTCGCGAACACCGGGGAGCTGTTTTTT.